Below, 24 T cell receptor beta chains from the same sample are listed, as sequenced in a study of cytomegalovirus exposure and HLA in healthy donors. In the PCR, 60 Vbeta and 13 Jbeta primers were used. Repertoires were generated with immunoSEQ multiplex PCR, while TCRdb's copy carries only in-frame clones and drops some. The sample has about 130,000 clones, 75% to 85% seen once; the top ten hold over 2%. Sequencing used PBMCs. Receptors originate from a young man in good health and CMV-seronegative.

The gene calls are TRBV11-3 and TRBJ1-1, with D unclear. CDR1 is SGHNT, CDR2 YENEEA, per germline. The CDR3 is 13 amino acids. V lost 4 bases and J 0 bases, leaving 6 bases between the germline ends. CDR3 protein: CASSSIMNTEAFF. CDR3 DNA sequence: TGTGCCAGCAGCTCCATCATGAACACTGAAGCTTTCTTT. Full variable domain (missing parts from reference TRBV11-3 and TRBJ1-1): EAGVVQSPRYKIIEKKQPVAFWCNPISGHNTLYWYLQNLGQGPELLIRYENEEAVDDSQLPKDRFSAERLKGVDSTLKIQPAELGDSAVYLCASSSIMNTEAFFGQGTRLTVV.

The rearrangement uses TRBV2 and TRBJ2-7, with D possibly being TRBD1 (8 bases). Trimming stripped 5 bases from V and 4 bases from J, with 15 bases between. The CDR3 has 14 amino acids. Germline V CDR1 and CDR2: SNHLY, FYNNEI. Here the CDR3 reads CASSSQGEGYEQYF. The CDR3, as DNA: TGTGCCAGCAGTTCACAGGGGGAGGGTTACGAGCAGTACTTC. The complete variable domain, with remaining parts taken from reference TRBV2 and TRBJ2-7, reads EPEVTQTPSHQVTQMGQEVILRCVPISNHLYFYWYRQILGQKVEFLVSFYNNEISEKSEIFDDQFSVERPDGSNFTLKIRSTKLEDSAMYFCASSSQGEGYEQYFGPGTRLTVT.

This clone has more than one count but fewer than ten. The chain's CDR3 is CASSLAAPGSGNTIYF. The CDR3 DNA follows: TGTGCCAGCAGCTTAGCGGCCCCAGGCTCTGGAAACACCATATATTTT. The chain employs TRBV7-9 and TRBJ1-3; D remains unclear. CDR1 is SEHNR and CDR2 is FQNEAQ in the germline V gene (reference sequence). The CDR3 covers 16 residues. The germline V and J ends were trimmed by 0 bases and 0 bases, with 9 bases remaining between them.

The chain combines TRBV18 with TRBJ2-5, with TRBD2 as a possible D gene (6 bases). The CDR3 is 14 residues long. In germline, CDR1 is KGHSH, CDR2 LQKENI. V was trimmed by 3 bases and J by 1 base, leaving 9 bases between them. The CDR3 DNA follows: TGTGCCAGCTCACCTGCGGGGTTCCAAGAGACCCAGTACTTC. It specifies CASSPAGFQETQYF.

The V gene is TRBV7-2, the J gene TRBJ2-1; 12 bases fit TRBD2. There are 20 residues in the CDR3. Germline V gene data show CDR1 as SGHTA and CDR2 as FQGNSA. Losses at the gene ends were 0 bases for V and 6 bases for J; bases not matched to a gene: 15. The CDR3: CASSLARLAGGRRIFNEQFF. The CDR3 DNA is TGTGCCAGCAGCTTAGCGCGGCTAGCGGGAGGGCGTCGAATATTCAATGAGCAGTTCTTC.

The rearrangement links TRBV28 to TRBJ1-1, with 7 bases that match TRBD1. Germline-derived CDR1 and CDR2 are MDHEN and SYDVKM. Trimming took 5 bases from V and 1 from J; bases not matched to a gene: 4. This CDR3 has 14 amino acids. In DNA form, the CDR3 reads TGTGCCAGCAGTCTACGGACAGGGAACACTGAAGCTTTCTTT. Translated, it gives CASSLRTGNTEAFF.

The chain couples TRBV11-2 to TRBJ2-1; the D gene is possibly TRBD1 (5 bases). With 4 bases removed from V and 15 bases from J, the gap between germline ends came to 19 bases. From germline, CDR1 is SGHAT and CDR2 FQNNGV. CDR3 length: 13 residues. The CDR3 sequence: CASSSGLTVPGFF. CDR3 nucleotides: TGTGCCAGCAGCTCAGGGTTAACGGTCCCCGGGTTCTTC.

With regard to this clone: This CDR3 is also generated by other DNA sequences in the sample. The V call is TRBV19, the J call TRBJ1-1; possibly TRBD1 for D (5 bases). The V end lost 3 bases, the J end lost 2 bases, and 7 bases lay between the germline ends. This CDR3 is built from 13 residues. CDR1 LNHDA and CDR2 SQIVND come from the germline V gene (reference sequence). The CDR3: CASSIRGNTEAFF. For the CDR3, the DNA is TGTGCCAGTAGTATTAGGGGTAACACTGAAGCTTTCTTT.

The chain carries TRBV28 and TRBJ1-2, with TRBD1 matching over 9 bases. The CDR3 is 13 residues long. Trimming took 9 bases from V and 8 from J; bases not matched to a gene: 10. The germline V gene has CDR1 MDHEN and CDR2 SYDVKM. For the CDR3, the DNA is TGTGCCAGTATCGGACAGGGGCATAGCGGCTACACCTTC. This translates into CASIGQGHSGYTF.

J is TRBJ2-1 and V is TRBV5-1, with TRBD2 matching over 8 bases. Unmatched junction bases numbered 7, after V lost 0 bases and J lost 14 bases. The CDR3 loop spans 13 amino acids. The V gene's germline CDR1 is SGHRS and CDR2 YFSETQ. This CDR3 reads CASSLAQRELKFF. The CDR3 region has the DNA TGCGCCAGCAGCTTGGCCCAGCGGGAGTTGAAGTTCTTC.

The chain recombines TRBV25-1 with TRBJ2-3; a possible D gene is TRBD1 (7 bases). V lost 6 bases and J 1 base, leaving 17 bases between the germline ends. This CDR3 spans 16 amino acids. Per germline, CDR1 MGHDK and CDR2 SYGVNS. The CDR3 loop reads CASSETGRSGTDTQYF. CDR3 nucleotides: TGTGCCAGCAGCGAGACAGGGAGGTCCGGCACAGATACGCAGTATTTT. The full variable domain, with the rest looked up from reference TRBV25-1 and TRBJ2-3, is EADIYQTPRYLVIGTGKKITLECSQTMGHDKMYWYQQDPGMELHLIHYSYGVNSTEKGDLSSESTVSRIRTEHFPLTLESARPSHTSQYLCASSETGRSGTDTQYFGPGTRLTVL.

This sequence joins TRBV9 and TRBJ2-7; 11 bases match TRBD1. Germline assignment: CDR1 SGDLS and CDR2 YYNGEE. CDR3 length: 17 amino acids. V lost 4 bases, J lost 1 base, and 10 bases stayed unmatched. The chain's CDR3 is CASSPYPGTGGSYEQYF. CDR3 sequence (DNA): TGTGCCAGCAGCCCTTATCCTGGGACAGGGGGTTCCTACGAGCAGTACTTC.

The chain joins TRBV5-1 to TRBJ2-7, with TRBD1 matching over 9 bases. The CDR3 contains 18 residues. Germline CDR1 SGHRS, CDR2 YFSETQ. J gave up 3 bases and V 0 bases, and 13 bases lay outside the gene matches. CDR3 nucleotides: TGCGCCAGCAGCTTGGACCTTGGGGGGACAGGGTATAACTACGAGCAGTACTTC. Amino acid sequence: CASSLDLGGTGYNYEQYF.

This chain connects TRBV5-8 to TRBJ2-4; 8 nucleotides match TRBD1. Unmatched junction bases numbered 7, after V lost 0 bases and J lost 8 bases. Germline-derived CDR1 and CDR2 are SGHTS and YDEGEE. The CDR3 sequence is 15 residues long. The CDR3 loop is CASSLDAGGADIQYF. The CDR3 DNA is TGTGCCAGCAGCTTGGATGCAGGGGGCGCGGACATTCAGTACTTC.

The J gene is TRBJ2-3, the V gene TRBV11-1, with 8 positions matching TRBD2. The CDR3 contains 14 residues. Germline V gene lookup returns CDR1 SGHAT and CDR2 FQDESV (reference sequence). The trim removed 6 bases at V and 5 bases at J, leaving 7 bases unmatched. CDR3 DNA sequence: TGTGCCAGCAGACCCAGCGGGAGAGTAGATACGCAGTATTTT. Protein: CASRPSGRVDTQYF.

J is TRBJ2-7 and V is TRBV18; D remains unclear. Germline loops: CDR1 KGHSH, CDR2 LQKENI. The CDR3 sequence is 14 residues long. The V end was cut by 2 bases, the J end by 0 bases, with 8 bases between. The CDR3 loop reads CASSPSTASYEQYF. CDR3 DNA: TGTGCCAGCTCACCAAGTACAGCCTCCTACGAGCAGTACTTC.

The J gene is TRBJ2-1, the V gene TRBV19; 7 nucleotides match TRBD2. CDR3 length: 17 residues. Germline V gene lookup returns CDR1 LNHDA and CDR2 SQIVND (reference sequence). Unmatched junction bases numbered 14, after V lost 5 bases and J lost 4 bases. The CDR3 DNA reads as TGTGCCAGTAGTCCTATGGGGAGTGCGGGAGAATACAATGAGCAGTTCTTC. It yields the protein CASSPMGSAGEYNEQFF. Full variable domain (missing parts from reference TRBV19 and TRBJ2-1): DGGITQSPKYLFRKEGQNVTLSCEQNLNHDAMYWYRQDPGQGLRLIYYSQIVNDFQKGDIAEGYSVSREKKESFPLTVTSAQKNPTAFYLCASSPMGSAGEYNEQFFGPGTRLTVL.

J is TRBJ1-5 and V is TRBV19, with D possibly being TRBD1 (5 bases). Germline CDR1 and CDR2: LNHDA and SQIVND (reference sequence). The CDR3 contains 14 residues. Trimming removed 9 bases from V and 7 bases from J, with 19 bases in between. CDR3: CASTDRGKEQPQHF. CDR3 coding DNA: TGTGCCAGCACGGACCGGGGGAAGGAACAGCCCCAGCATTTT. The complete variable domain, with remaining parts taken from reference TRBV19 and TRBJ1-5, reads DGGITQSPKYLFRKEGQNVTLSCEQNLNHDAMYWYRQDPGQGLRLIYYSQIVNDFQKGDIAEGYSVSREKKESFPLTVTSAQKNPTAFYLCASTDRGKEQPQHFGDGTRLSIL.

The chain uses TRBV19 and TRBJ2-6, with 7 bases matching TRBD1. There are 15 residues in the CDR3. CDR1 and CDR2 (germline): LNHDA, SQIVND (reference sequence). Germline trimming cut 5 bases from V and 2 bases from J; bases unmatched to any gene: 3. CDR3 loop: CASSDRATGANVLTF. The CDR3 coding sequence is TGTGCCAGTAGTGACAGGGCTACTGGGGCCAACGTCCTGACTTTC.

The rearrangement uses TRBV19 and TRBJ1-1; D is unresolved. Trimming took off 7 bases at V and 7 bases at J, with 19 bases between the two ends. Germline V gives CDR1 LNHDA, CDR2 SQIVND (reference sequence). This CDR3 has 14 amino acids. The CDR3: CASTFSRLTHEAFF. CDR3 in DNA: TGTGCCAGTACTTTCTCCCGTTTGACTCATGAAGCTTTCTTT.

The CDR3 loop is CAIRQGIHNEQFF. The CDR3 bases are TGTGCCATCCGACAGGGGATCCACAATGAGCAGTTCTTC. V is TRBV27 and J is TRBJ2-1, with 8 bases lining up with TRBD1. The CDR3 runs to 13 residues. Germline lookup yields CDR1 MNHEY and CDR2 SMNVEV (reference sequence). Trimming took 10 bases from V and 5 from J; bases not matched to a gene: 7.

The CDR3 loop reads CASSLELAGGTWAEQYF. In DNA form, the CDR3 reads TGCGCCAGCAGCTTGGAGCTAGCGGGAGGTACCTGGGCCGAGCAGTACTTC. The J gene is TRBJ2-7, the V gene TRBV5-1; 11 positions match TRBD2. Trimming cost V 0 bases and J 6 bases; bases outside gene matches: 11. The CDR3 totals 17 residues. The germline gives CDR1 SGHRS, CDR2 YFSETQ.

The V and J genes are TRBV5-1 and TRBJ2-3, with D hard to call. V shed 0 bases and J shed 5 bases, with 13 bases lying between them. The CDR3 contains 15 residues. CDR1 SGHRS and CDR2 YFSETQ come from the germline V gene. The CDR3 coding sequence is TGCGCCAGCAGCTTGGTACAGTTGGGCATAGATACGCAGTATTTT. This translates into CASSLVQLGIDTQYF.

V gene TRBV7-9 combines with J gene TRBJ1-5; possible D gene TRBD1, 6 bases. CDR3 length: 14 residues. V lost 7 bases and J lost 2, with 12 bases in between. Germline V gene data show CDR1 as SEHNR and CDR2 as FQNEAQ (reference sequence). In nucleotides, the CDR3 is TGTGCCAGCACCGGCCCAGGGGGCAATCAGCCCCAGCATTTT. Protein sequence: CASTGPGGNQPQHF.